Listed here are 3 T cell receptor beta chains from one sample, sequenced in a study of post-analysis software for immune sequencing data. Study outcomes and limitations: Five or six TRBV segments were significantly more frequent in patients than in controls. TRBV5-6, TRBV5-1 and TRBV20-1 were among these segments.

Antigen specificity for these receptors is unknown. Incorporated into the TCR beta cDNA libraries were unique molecular identifiers, which served to reduce PCR and sequencing biases. TCRdb re-analysed the PCR reads in MiXCR, keeping a single row per CDR3 protein. The sample holds about 200,000 distinct CDR3 sequences, 25% to 30% seen once. The sample comprised blood. Source of these receptors: a girl aged 2-17 years with multiple sclerosis.

With respect to this clonotype: The junction differs from germline at one of its ends, possibly a read error. The chain employs TRBV28 and TRBJ2-2, with D unclear. Germline CDR1 MDHEN, CDR2 SYDVKM. The CDR3 consists of 12 residues. The CDR3 loop is CACSWNTGELFF. In nucleotides, the CDR3 is TGTGCCTGCAGTTGGAACACCGGGGAGCTGTTTTTT.

This clonotype is a singleton in its sample. A much more abundant neighbour one base away suggests this may be a read error. The CDR3 DNA is TGCAGTGCCAGGGAGGGAACTTGCGGAAATGAGCAGTTCTTC. Translation: CSAREGTCGNEQFF. The rearrangement uses TRBV20-1 and TRBJ2-1; 7 bases fit TRBD2. The CDR3 sequence is 14 residues long. V lost 6 bases, J lost 7 bases, and 12 bases stayed unmatched. Germline lookup yields CDR1 DFQATT and CDR2 SNEGSKA (reference sequence).

The chain carries TRBV28 and TRBJ2-5; D is ambiguous. Germline CDR1 MDHEN, CDR2 SYDVKM. V lost 3 bases and J 3 bases, leaving 14 bases between the germline ends. CDR3 length equals 15 residues. CDR3 sequence: CASSFNSLGKETQYF. The CDR3, as DNA: TGTGCCAGCAGTTTTAACAGTCTGGGGAAAGAGACCCAGTACTTC.